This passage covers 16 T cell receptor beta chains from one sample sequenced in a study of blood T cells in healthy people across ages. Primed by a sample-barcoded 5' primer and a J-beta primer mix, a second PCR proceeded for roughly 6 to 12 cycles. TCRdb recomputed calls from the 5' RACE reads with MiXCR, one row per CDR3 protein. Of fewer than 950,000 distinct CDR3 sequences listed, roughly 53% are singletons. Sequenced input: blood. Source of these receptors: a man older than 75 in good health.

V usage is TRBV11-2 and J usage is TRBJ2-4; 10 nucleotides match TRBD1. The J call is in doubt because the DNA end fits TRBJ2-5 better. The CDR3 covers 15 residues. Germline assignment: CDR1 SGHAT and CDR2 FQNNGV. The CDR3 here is CASSSGQGFEETQYF. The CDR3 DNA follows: TGTGCCAGCAGCTCGGGACAGGGGTTCGAAGAGACCCAGTACTTC.

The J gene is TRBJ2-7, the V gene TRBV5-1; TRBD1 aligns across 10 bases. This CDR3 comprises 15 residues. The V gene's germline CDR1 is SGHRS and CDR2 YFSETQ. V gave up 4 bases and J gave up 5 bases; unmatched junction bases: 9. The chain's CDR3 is CASSRGGTGVHEQYF. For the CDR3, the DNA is TGCGCCAGCAGCCGGGGGGGGACAGGGGTCCACGAGCAGTACTTC.

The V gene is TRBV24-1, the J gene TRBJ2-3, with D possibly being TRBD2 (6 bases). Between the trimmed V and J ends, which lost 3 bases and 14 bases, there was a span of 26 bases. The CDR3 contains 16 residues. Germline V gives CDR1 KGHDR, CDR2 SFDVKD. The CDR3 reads CATSDGGSGLHRYAYF. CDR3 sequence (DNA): TGTGCCACCAGTGATGGAGGTAGCGGTTTGCACAGATACGCGTATTTT.

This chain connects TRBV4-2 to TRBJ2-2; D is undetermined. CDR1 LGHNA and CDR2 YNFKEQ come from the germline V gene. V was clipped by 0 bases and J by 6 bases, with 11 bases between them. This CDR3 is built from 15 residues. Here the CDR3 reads CASSQESLRSGELFF. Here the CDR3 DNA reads TGTGCCAGCAGCCAAGAATCCCTTCGATCCGGGGAGCTGTTTTTT.

CDR3 loop: CASSPYRGERAKNIQYF. The CDR3 DNA reads TGTGCCAGCAGTCCCTATAGAGGGGAAAGGGCCAAAAACATTCAGTACTTC. The gene calls are TRBV27 and TRBJ2-4; D tentatively fits TRBD1 or TRBD2 (5 bases each). CDR3 length: 17 residues. Trimming took 5 bases from V and 1 from J, leaving 18 bases between them. Germline V gene data show CDR1 as MNHEY and CDR2 as SMNVEV (reference sequence).

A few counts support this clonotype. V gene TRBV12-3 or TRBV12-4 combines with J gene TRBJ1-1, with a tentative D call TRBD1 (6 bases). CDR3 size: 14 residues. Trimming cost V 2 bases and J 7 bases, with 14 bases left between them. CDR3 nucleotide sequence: TGTGCCAGCAGTTTACTCAGACAGGATGGTGAAGCTTTCTTT. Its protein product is CASSLLRQDGEAFF.

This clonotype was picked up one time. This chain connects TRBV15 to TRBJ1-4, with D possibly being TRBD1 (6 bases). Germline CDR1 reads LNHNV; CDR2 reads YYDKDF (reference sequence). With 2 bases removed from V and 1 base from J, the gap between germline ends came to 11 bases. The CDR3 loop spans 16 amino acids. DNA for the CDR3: TGTGCCACCAGCAGATGGAGGGGGAGAACTAATGAAAAACTGTTTTTT. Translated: CATSRWRGRTNEKLFF.

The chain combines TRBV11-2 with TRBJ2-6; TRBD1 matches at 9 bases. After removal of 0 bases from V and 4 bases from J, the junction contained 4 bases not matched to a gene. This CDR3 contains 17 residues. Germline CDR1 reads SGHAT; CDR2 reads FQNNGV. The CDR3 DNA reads TGTGCCAGCAGCTTAGATGACAGGGGGTCAGGGGCCAACGTCCTGACTTTC. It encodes CASSLDDRGSGANVLTF.

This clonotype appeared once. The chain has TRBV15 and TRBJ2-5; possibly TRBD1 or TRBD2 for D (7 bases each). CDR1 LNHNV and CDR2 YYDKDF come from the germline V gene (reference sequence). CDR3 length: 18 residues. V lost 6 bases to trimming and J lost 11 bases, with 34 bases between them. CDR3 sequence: CATSPRGAGELAYNEQYF. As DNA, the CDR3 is TGTGCCACCAGTCCCAGGGGGGCGGGAGAGTTAGCCTACAATGAGCAGTACTTC.

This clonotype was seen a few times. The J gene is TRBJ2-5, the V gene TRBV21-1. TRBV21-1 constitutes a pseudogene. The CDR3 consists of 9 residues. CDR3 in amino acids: CATEETQYF. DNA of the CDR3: TGTGCCACCGAAGAGACCCAGTACTTC.

CDR3 DNA sequence: TGCAGTGCCTCCGGGACTAGCGGGAGAAGAGGTCTGGATGAGCAGTTCTTC. Residues: CSASGTSGRRGLDEQFF. The chain carries TRBV20-1 and TRBJ2-1; the match to TRBD2 covers 14 bases. V was pared by 6 bases and J by 8 bases, with 15 bases of the junction left unmatched. Germline V gene sequence: CDR1 DFQATT, CDR2 SNEGSKA (reference sequence). This CDR3 region has 17 residues.

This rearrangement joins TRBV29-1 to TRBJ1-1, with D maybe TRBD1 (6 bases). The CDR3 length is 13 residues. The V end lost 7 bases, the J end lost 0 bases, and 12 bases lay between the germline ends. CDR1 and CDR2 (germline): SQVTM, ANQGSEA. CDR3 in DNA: TGCAGCGGACTGACAGGCATGAACACTGAAGCTTTCTTT. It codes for CSGLTGMNTEAFF.

CDR3 region: CASSQDRGDYSNQPQHF. The CDR3 bases are TGTGCCAGCAGCCAGGACAGGGGGGATTATAGCAATCAGCCCCAGCATTTT. This chain connects TRBV6-2 or TRBV6-3 to TRBJ1-5; 10 nucleotides line up with TRBD1. The CDR3 runs to 17 residues. V was pared by 6 bases and J by 0 bases, with 8 bases of the junction left unmatched. Germline CDR1 and CDR2: MNHEY and SVGEGT.

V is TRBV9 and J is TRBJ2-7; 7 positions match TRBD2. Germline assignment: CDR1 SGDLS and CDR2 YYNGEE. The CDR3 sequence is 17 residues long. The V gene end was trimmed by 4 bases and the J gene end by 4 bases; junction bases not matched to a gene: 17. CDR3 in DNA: TGTGCCAGCAGCTCCTCTAGTCCCGGGACTATGGGGTACGAGCAGTACTTC. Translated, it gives CASSSSSPGTMGYEQYF.

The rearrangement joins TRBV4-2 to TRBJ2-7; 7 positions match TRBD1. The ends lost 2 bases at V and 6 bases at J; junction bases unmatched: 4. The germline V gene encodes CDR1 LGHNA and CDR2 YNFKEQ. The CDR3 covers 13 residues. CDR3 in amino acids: CASSQITGAEQYF. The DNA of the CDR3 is TGTGCCAGCAGCCAAATCACAGGGGCCGAGCAGTACTTC.

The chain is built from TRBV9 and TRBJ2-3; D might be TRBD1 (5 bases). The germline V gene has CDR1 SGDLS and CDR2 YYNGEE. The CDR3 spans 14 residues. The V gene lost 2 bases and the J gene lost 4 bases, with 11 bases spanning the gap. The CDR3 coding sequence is TGTGCCAGCAGCGTTCAGGGATGGGCAGATACGCAGTATTTT. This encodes CASSVQGWADTQYF.